What follows are 16 T cell receptor beta chains derived from one specimen sequenced in a study of blood T cell repertoires in COVID-19. TCRdb's table, derived via immunoSEQ multiplex PCR, lists solely in-frame clones and lacks some. The sample yields 170,000 or so clones, about 90% seen once. The sequenced sample consisted of PBMCs or T cells enriched from blood (not recorded which). The receptors come from a woman between 45 and 60 years old who had recovered from COVID-19.

The genes are TRBV19 and TRBJ1-2; D may be TRBD1 (6 bases). V lost 7 bases and J lost 4, with 19 bases in between. CDR1 is LNHDA and CDR2 is SQIVND in the germline V gene (reference sequence). The CDR3 runs to 15 residues. The CDR3 region is CASIPTQGYPYGYTF. The CDR3 DNA reads as TGTGCCAGTATCCCTACACAGGGTTACCCCTATGGCTACACCTTC.

The rearrangement links TRBV2 to TRBJ1-5, with D perhaps matching TRBD1 (5 bases). Between the trimmed V and J ends, which lost 3 bases and 2 bases, there was a span of 11 bases. CDR1 SNHLY and CDR2 FYNNEI come from the germline V gene. CDR3 length equals 15 residues. Here the CDR3 DNA reads TGTGCCAGCAGTGATGGGGGGTGGGGCAATCAGCCCCAGCATTTT. Amino acid sequence: CASSDGGWGNQPQHF.

J is TRBJ2-1 and V is TRBV29-1; 9 bases match TRBD1. J was trimmed by 7 bases and V by 7 bases; bases with no gene match: 11. The CDR3 totals 14 residues. Germline V lookup: CDR1 SQVTM, CDR2 ANQGSEA. The DNA for the CDR3 is TGCAGCGCCGTCCCGGGACAGGGTGGTAATGAGCAGTTCTTC. Its protein is CSAVPGQGGNEQFF.

The chain employs TRBV30 and TRBJ2-1, with 10 bases matching TRBD2. V gave up 0 bases and J gave up 5 bases; unmatched junction bases: 10. The CDR3 has 17 amino acids. Germline V lookup: CDR1 GTSNPN, CDR2 SVGIG (reference sequence). CDR3 in amino acids: CAWSVGRTSGFNNEQFF. DNA of the CDR3: TGTGCCTGGAGTGTCGGACGGACTAGCGGTTTTAACAATGAGCAGTTCTTC.

This sequence joins TRBV7-9 and TRBJ2-1, with 12 bases fitting TRBD2. The CDR3 spans 19 residues. J lost 3 bases, V lost 5 bases, and 14 bases had no gene match. Germline V gene lookup returns CDR1 SEHNR and CDR2 FQNEAQ (reference sequence). The CDR3 loop is CASSKTSGRVWALYNEQFF. The CDR3 nucleotides read TGTGCCAGCAGCAAGACTAGCGGGAGAGTTTGGGCCCTCTACAATGAGCAGTTCTTC.

This clone was found once. The chain employs TRBV10-2 and TRBJ2-1, with 10 bases lining up with TRBD1. The germline V gene has CDR1 WSHSY and CDR2 SAAADI. There are 15 residues in the CDR3. V gave up 3 bases and J gave up 4 bases; unmatched junction bases: 3. CDR3 sequence: CASSDGGQGYNEQFF. Here the CDR3 DNA reads TGCGCCAGCAGTGACGGGGGACAGGGGTACAATGAGCAGTTCTTC.

This chain uses TRBV18 with TRBJ2-3; possibly TRBD2 for D (6 bases). V shed 4 bases and J shed 6 bases, with 11 bases lying between them. Germline CDR1 is KGHSH and CDR2 is LQKENI. This CDR3 is built from 13 residues. The chain's CDR3 is CASSLFRGDTQYF. CDR3 in DNA: TGTGCCAGCTCACTGTTCCGGGGGGATACGCAGTATTTT.

The chain uses TRBV27 and TRBJ2-2; TRBD1 might be the D (5 bases). V dropped 9 bases and J dropped 1 base, with 12 bases sitting between them. Germline CDR1 reads MNHEY; CDR2 reads SMNVEV (reference sequence). The CDR3 covers 14 residues. The CDR3 here is CASGLTVNTGELFF. CDR3 bases: TGTGCCAGTGGGCTGACAGTGAACACCGGGGAGCTGTTTTTT.

This chain links TRBV24-1 with TRBJ2-5, with no clear D. The CDR3 totals 15 residues. V was shortened by 0 bases and J by 0 bases, with 7 bases between the two germline ends. Looked up from germline, CDR1 is KGHDR and CDR2 is SFDVKD. The CDR3 region has the DNA TGTGCCACCAGTGATTTGAGCGATCACCAAGAGACCCAGTACTTC. Translation gives CATSDLSDHQETQYF.

The rearrangement joins TRBV30 to TRBJ2-1; D might be TRBD1 (6 bases). Between the trimmed V and J ends, which lost 3 bases and 5 bases, there was a span of 14 bases. Per germline, CDR1 GTSNPN and CDR2 SVGIG (reference sequence). The CDR3 loop spans 14 amino acids. The CDR3 nucleotides read TGTGCCTGGAGCTCAGGGGTCAAGGACAATGAGCAGTTCTTC. It codes for CAWSSGVKDNEQFF.

The chain combines TRBV6-5 with TRBJ2-5; TRBD2 agrees at 7 bases. The germline V gene encodes CDR1 MNHEY and CDR2 SVGAGI. There are 15 residues in the CDR3. J was trimmed by 2 bases and V by 6 bases; bases with no gene match: 9. In DNA form, the CDR3 reads TGTGCCAGCAGCCCCGACGGGGGAGGGCAAGAGACCCAGTACTTC. It yields the protein CASSPDGGGQETQYF.

A single count supports this clone. J is TRBJ1-1 and V is TRBV5-1, with TRBD1 identical over 8 bases. The CDR3 extends over 15 amino acids. V shed 4 bases, J shed 2 bases, and the junction held 7 bases outside the gene matches. Looked up from germline, CDR1 is SGHRS and CDR2 is YFSETQ. The CDR3 nucleotides read TGCGCCAGCAGCCCACGGACAGGGAAAAACACTGAAGCTTTCTTT. Encoded protein: CASSPRTGKNTEAFF.

The V call is TRBV5-6, the J call TRBJ2-7; possible D gene TRBD1, 7 bases. The CDR3 is 15 amino acids. Germline V CDR1 and CDR2: SGHDT, YYEEEE. Trimming pared 4 bases from V and 2 bases from J, leaving 16 bases between. The CDR3 region has the DNA TGTGCCAGCAGCCCCGGAGGCAGGGGGGCCTACGAGCAGTACTTC. Protein product: CASSPGGRGAYEQYF. Complete variable domain (other parts from reference TRBV5-6 and TRBJ2-7): DAGVTQSPTHLIKTRGQQVTLRCSPKSGHDTVSWYQQALGQGPQFIFQYYEEEERQRGNFPDRFSGHQFPNYSSELNVNALLLGDSALYLCASSPGGRGAYEQYFGPGTRLTVT.

The chain combines TRBV28 with TRBJ2-2; the D gene is possibly TRBD2 (6 bases). CDR3 length equals 16 residues. The V end lost 4 bases, the J end lost 4 bases, and 16 bases lay between the germline ends. CDR1 and CDR2 (germline): MDHEN, SYDVKM. In nucleotides, the CDR3 is TGTGCCAGCAGTTCCCGACTAGAAGTAGTCACCGGGGAGCTGTTTTTT. It is translated as CASSSRLEVVTGELFF.

This clone appeared a single time. The gene calls are TRBV7-2 and TRBJ1-1; D gene unclear. V lost 1 base to trimming and J lost 0 bases, with 18 bases between them. CDR1 and CDR2 (germline): SGHTA, FQGNSA. The CDR3 consists of 18 residues. CDR3 DNA: TGTGCCAGCAGCTTAGGGCGGGGAGTGCAAACCGTGAACACTGAAGCTTTCTTT. It translates to CASSLGRGVQTVNTEAFF.

The chain recombines TRBV5-1 with TRBJ1-2; 7 bases align to TRBD1. The germline gives CDR1 SGHRS, CDR2 YFSETQ. The CDR3 is 12 amino acids. V was clipped by 1 base and J by 8 bases; unmatched bases: 2. CDR3 DNA: TGCGCCAGCAGCTTGTACAGGGGCGGCTACACCTTC. Amino acids: CASSLYRGGYTF.